The source of this TCR beta chain is a study of cytomegalovirus exposure and HLA in healthy donors. About the study: The approximately 690 first-cohort repertoires and the 110 or so validation repertoires shared the same platform, a later analysis reported.

In regard to this clone: Its antigen remains unknown.

Repertoires were generated with immunoSEQ multiplex PCR, while TCRdb's copy carries only in-frame clones and drops some. The sample carries about 160,000 clones, approximately 86% recorded once. V shed 1 base and J 4 bases; nucleotides not matched to a gene: 2. The germline gives CDR1 SQVTM, CDR2 ANQGSEA. This CDR3 comprises 16 residues. The study's findings and limits: The authors listed 164 TCR beta chains as cytomegalovirus-associated. According to reports, the classifier identified cytomegalovirus status with high specificity and sensitivity. First-cohort TCR clusters tended to co-occur in the approximately 110 validation repertoires, a later analysis found.

V is TRBV29-1 and J is TRBJ2-3; 16 bases align to TRBD2. The sample consisted of PBMCs. The source is a man aged 25 to 45 in good health and CMV-seropositive. The CDR3 spells CSVEVGTSGGADTQYF. The DNA for the CDR3 is TGCAGCGTTGAAGTCGGGACTAGCGGGGGGGCAGATACGCAGTATTTT.